The T cell receptor beta chain under discussion was sequenced for a study of blood T cell repertoires in COVID-19. As for the study in general: The samples span acute and convalescent COVID-19 from the United States, Italy and Spain. Sources were T cells, B-cell-depleted T cells, or PBMCs; the material itself was cDNA or gDNA.

There are 15 residues in the CDR3. Germline assignment: CDR1 SGHRS and CDR2 YFSETQ. V was shortened by 7 bases and J by 0 bases, with 15 bases between the two germline ends. During active infection, Seattle patients enrolled and were then monitored through disease. How the authors handled the data: Estimates of nucleated cell counts were drawn from the amplification of reference gene primers. Generated by immunoSEQ multiplex PCR, the TCRdb table keeps only in-frame clones and is missing some. Clone size and V and J calls were adopted from that table, with D and trimming inferred from the DNA. The sample has more than 150,000 clones; roughly four fifths are singletons.

This chain uses TRBV5-1 with TRBJ2-3; D perhaps matches TRBD2 (5 bases). Sequenced material: peripheral blood. This clonotype originated in a woman older than 75 with COVID-19, enrolled during active disease. CDR3 loop: CASLSLGSSTDTQYF. As DNA, the CDR3 is TGCGCCAGCCTGAGTCTGGGGAGCAGCACAGATACGCAGTATTTT.